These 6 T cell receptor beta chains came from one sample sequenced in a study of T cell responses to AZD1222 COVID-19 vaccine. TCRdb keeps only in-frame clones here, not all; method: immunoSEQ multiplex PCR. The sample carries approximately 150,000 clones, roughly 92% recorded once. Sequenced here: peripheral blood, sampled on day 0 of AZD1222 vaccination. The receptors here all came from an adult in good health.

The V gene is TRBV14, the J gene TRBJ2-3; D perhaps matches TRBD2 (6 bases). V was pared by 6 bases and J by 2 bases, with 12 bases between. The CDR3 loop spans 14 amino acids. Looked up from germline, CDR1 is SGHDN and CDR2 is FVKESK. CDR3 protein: CASRGTPYTDTQYF. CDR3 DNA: TGTGCCAGCAGGGGGACTCCCTACACAGATACGCAGTATTTT.

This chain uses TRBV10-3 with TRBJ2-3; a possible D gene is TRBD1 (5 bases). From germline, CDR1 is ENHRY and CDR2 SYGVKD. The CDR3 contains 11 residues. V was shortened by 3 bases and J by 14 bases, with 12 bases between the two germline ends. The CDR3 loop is CAISEKGWWYF. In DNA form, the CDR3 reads TGTGCCATCAGTGAAAAGGGGTGGTGGTATTTT.

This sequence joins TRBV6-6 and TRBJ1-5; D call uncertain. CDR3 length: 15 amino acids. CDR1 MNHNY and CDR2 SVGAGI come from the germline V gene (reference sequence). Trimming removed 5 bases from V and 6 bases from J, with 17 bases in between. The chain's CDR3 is CASSAMGRGGQPQHF. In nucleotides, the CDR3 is TGTGCCAGCAGTGCGATGGGGAGAGGAGGTCAGCCCCAGCATTTT.

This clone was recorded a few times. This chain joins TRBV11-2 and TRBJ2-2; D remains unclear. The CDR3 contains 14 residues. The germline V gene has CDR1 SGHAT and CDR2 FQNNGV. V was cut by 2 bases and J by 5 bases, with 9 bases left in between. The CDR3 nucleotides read TGTGCCAGCAGCTTATCGTGGAGAACCGGGGAGCTGTTTTTT. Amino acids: CASSLSWRTGELFF.

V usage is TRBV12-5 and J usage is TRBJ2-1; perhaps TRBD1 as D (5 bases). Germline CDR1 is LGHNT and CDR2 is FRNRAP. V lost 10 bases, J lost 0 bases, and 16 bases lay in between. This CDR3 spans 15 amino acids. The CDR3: CATPDAGNSYNEQFF. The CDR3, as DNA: TGTGCTACCCCCGACGCAGGGAACTCCTACAATGAGCAGTTCTTC.

CDR3 coding DNA: TGTGCCAGCAGCGACTCGGGACAGGGGGAAGTGTGGAACACCGGGGAGCTGTTTTTT. This encodes CASSDSGQGEVWNTGELFF. V and J are TRBV7-6 and TRBJ2-2; 11 bases fit TRBD1. After removal of 5 bases from V and 1 base from J, the junction contained 12 bases not matched to a gene. The CDR3 spans 19 residues. CDR1 SGHVS and CDR2 FNYEAQ come from the germline V gene.